This T cell receptor (beta chain) was captured in a study of blood T cell repertoires in COVID-19. Germline V gene lookup returns CDR1 GTSNPN and CDR2 SVGIG (reference sequence). The CDR3 contains 13 residues. With 1 base removed from V and 4 bases from J, the gap between germline ends came to 11 bases. All recovered Cohort 3 donors got two negative PCRs, got clearance, or saw symptom resolution. Authors' data handling: From reference gene primer amplification, estimates of nucleated cell counts were derived. Some clones are missing from TCRdb's copy, which holds only in-frame ones; the method was immunoSEQ multiplex PCR. D and trimming come from the DNA, and the V and J calls and clone size come from that table. The sample yields 300,000 or so clones, roughly 90% seen once.

This sequence originates from a woman aged 25 to 39 who had recovered from COVID-19. V gene TRBV30 combines with J gene TRBJ2-7; no firm D call. The sequenced sample was PBMCs or T cells enriched from blood (not recorded which). The CDR3 is CAWSGSTWYEQYF. The CDR3 region has the DNA TGTGCCTGGAGTGGTAGCACTTGGTACGAGCAGTACTTC.